The sequence of this TCR beta chain was determined in a study of blood T cells in healthy people across ages. This clonotype came up a few times. One end of the junction varies from germline; a read error may be responsible. The CDR3 has 14 amino acids. Germline CDR1 reads KGHDR; CDR2 reads SFDVKD. Primed by a sample-barcoded 5' primer and a J-beta primer mix, a second PCR proceeded for about 7 to 11 cycles. TCRdb reprocessed the 5' RACE reads with MiXCR, giving one entry per CDR3 protein. The table records 870,000 or so distinct CDR3 sequences, around 28% of them present only once. The chain has TRBV24-1 and TRBJ2-3; 7 positions agree with TRBD2. The TCR originated in an elderly woman in good health. Specimen: blood. CDR3 sequence reads: CATSGGGGPDMQYF. The CDR3 DNA reads TGTGCCACCAGCGGCGGGGGAGGACCAGATATGCAGTATTTT.